What follows describes a single T cell receptor (beta chain). This clone was detected only once. It has no known antigen specificity. The record has no base qualities; no much larger clone is one base away. According to the germline V gene (reference sequence), CDR1 reads LNHDA and CDR2 reads SQIVND. Relative to germline, V is 5 bases shorter and J is 8 bases shorter, with 19 bases between their ends. The CDR3 runs 15 amino acids, cysteine and phenylalanine included. This entry keeps only the CDR3 DNA: 45 bases, framed from base 1. These data are taken from a study of cytomegalovirus exposure and HLA in healthy donors (dated by TCRdb to the late 2010s). Regarding the study in general: The 650 to 750 repertoires of the first cohort and the roughly 110 validation repertoires were produced on the same platform, according to a later analysis. The study aimed to test whether cataloging public T cell receptors could reveal signatures of past pathogen exposure. Along with the approximately 600-subject first cohort, a separate validation cohort of around 110 different subjects was used. To predict cytomegalovirus infection status, the study combined high-throughput TCR immunosequencing, statistical association of individual TCRs with disease status, and machine learning. Study-wide conclusions, independent of this receptor: The authors suggested that the approach could potentially be generalized to other disease states and immunological phenotypes. Cytomegalovirus status was reported to be diagnosed by the classifier with high specificity and sensitivity in both the original and validation cohorts. Most TCR sequences were observed very rarely across donors, whereas some public TCRs were present in many individuals. A later analysis lacked HLA typing for the validation cohort, so it scored co-occurrence in that cohort across all 120 repertoires. A later analysis found that TCRs clustered in the first cohort also tended to co-occur in the 120 validation repertoires, with more than 90% of cluster scores above 0. A few of the identified cytomegalovirus-associated TCR beta chains were confirmed in vitro to be specific for cytomegalovirus antigens. The study gave a list of roughly 150 TCR beta chains associated with cytomegalovirus.

Donors formed part of the validation cohort, which comprised about 130 subjects and was distinct from the first cohort of some 700 subjects. Library construction relied on the immunoSEQ multiplex PCR assay. From the authors' description of their analysis: A statistical classification framework was developed to diagnose cytomegalovirus status using the catalog of TCR beta chain sequences. This is the immuneACCESS table as TCRdb keeps it, with only in-frame sequences that have V and J called. A part of the clones is gone; compared with another copy, unresolved V genes explain less than half, and the rest is unexplained. D and trimming were read from the DNA, whereas the V and J calls and clone size are those reported in that table. The sample records approximately 220,000 clones, around nine tenths of which are singletons. About 1% of the sample comes from the top ten.

Source material: PBMCs. Here the chain combines TRBV19 and TRBJ2-1; a confident D gene designation cannot be given. This clonotype was obtained from a woman aged 18-29 years in good health and CMV-seronegative. The CDR3 sequence is CASSSSRSLFDEQFF. The DNA is TGTGCCAGTAGTTCCTCGCGTTCCCTATTCGATGAGCAGTTCTTC.